The clone carrying this T cell receptor beta chain was seen a handful of times. What it recognizes is unknown. The donors gave bone marrow, and they were healthy. Unrecorded immune exposures were likely, despite nominal health at sampling. The record originates from a study of cytomegalovirus exposure and HLA in healthy donors. PCR was performed using 60 Vbeta and 13 Jbeta primers. Only in-frame clones appear in the TCRdb table, and some are missing; sequencing was by immunoSEQ multiplex PCR. Of about 140,000 clones detected, over 70% appear once; the ten largest clones hold 4.5% to 6.5%. Whole-study findings and limits: It was reported that the classifier diagnosed cytomegalovirus status with high specificity and sensitivity in both the original and validation cohorts.

From germline, CDR1 is SGHVS and CDR2 FQNEAQ. With 1 base clipped from V and 8 bases from J, the junction kept 4 bases outside the gene matches. The CDR3 runs 14 residues. This chain uses TRBV7-8 with TRBJ2-1, with 8 bases aligning to TRBD1. Sequencing input: PBMCs. This clonotype originated in a male donor in good health and CMV-seronegative. In DNA form, the CDR3 reads TGTGCCAGCAGCTTAGGGACAGGGTGGGATGAGCAGTTCTTC. Its protein is CASSLGTGWDEQFF.